The rows below give T cell receptor beta chains drawn from one sample of a study of blood T cell repertoires in COVID-19. The protocol was immunoSEQ multiplex PCR, while the TCRdb copy is restricted to in-frame clones and leaves out a portion. In the table there are some 79,000 clones, about 89% of which are singletons. The sample taken for sequencing was peripheral blood. The receptor source for this set is a man between 70 and 80 years old with active or convalescent COVID-19. Each CDR3 is given with its conserved first and last residue. Each record gives: V gene, D gene, clone size, J gene, CDR3 DNA, CDR3 protein. D genes are given only for firm matches. Expanded clones get a size class; other rows say once, few or many, or leave the size out.

>TRBV27|TRBD2|few|TRBJ2-5
TGTGCCAGCAGCCCTTGGGGAGGGGAAGAGACCCAGTACTTC
CASSPWGGEETQYF
>TRBV7-2|TRBD2|NA|TRBJ2-7
TGTGCCAGCAGCTTAGGTGAGCGGGACTACGAGCAGTACTTC
CASSLGERDYEQYF
>TRBV7-2|TRBD2|NA|TRBJ2-3
TGTGCCAGCAGACTAGCGGGAGCCACAGATACGCAGTATTTT
CASRLAGATDTQYF
>TRBV23-1|NA|NA|TRBJ2-7
TGCGCCAGCAGTCTACCCCCAGGATCTTGGGTCACCGAGCAGTACTTC
CASSLPPGSWVTEQYF
>TRBV3-1/TRBV3-2|TRBD1|NA|TRBJ1-2
TGTGCCAGCAGCCAAGGAGGGGGACAGGGGTCCTATGGCTACACCTTC
CASSQGGGQGSYGYTF
>TRBV28|TRBD2|few|TRBJ2-2
TGTGCCAGCAGTTTGAGCGGGAGATTAATAGGCGGGGAGCTGTTTTTT
CASSLSGRLIGGELFF
>TRBV6-1|TRBD2|NA|TRBJ2-5
TGTGCCAGCAGTGAAGGAGCAATAGCGGGACAAGAGACCCAGTACTTC
CASSEGAIAGQETQYF
>TRBV30|TRBD1|NA|TRBJ1-3
TGTGCCTGGGCTATTAGGGGGCTGGCTGGAAACACCATATATTTT
CAWAIRGLAGNTIYF
>TRBV5-1|TRBD1|once|TRBJ1-2
TGCGCCAGCAGCTTGGATCGTTTAGGACAGGGGAACTATGGCTACACCTTC
CASSLDRLGQGNYGYTF
>TRBV28|NA|NA|TRBJ1-5
TGTGCCAGCAGTTCCGGGACTAATAGCAATCAGCCCCAGCATTTT
CASSSGTNSNQPQHF
>TRBV5-4|NA|NA|TRBJ2-3
TGTGCCAGCAGCTTGCGTCCGACTAGGCCCGGGGATACGCAGTATTTT
CASSLRPTRPGDTQYF
>TRBV5-1|NA|NA|TRBJ2-1
TGCGCCAGCAGCCCAACTAGATCCGTTGAGCAGTTCTTC
CASSPTRSVEQFF
>TRBV28|NA|once|TRBJ1-5
TGTGCCAGCACTACACCAACTGGGGCAGGCGATAGCAATCAGCCCCAGCATTTT
CASTTPTGAGDSNQPQHF
>TRBV6-5|NA|NA|TRBJ1-2
TGTGCCAGCAGTTACTCGAAAAGGGGAGGCTATGGCTACACCTTC
CASSYSKRGGYGYTF
>TRBV2|NA|NA|TRBJ1-2
TGTGCCAGCAGCCATGAGGTCGCTAACTATGGCTACACCTTC
CASSHEVANYGYTF
>TRBV7-3|NA|NA|TRBJ2-3
TGTGCCAGCAGCCTCTCGTCGGGCACAGATACGCAGTATTTT
CASSLSSGTDTQYF
>TRBV11-2|TRBD2|NA|TRBJ2-7
TGTGCCAGCAGCGGTGGACTAGCGGGACTCTACGAGCAGTACTTC
CASSGGLAGLYEQYF
>TRBV27|TRBD1|NA|TRBJ2-1
TGTGCCAGCAGTCCTACAGGGGATCGTTCGGATGAGCAGTTCTTC
CASSPTGDRSDEQFF
>TRBV19|TRBD2|few|TRBJ2-4
TGTGCCAGTAGCCGTGACTTTAGCGGGACTGGAGCCAAAAACATTCAGTACTTC
CASSRDFSGTGAKNIQYF
>TRBV6-5|NA|NA|TRBJ2-7
TGTGCCAGCAGTTCCCCTTCGGGGATCTACGAGCAGTACTTC
CASSSPSGIYEQYF
>TRBV18|TRBD1|NA|TRBJ1-6
TGTGCCAGCTCCCTCAACCGACAGGGAGATTCACCCCTCCACTTT
CASSLNRQGDSPLHF
>TRBV27|TRBD1|NA|TRBJ1-2
TGTGCCAGCAGTTTAAAAGGACAGGGGACCACCTTC
CASSLKGQGTTF
>TRBV15|TRBD2|NA|TRBJ2-7
TGTGCCACCAGAGGGGGTAGCGGGGGAGGAACCTACGAGCAGTACTTC
CATRGGSGGGTYEQYF
>TRBV7-6|NA|NA|TRBJ1-4
TGTGCCAGCAGCATAATTGGGGGAGGGAATGAAAAACTGTTTTTT
CASSIIGGGNEKLFF
>TRBV11-2|TRBD1|NA|TRBJ2-1
TGTGCCAGCAGCTTAAGATTGGACAGGGTCAATGAGCAGTTCTTC
CASSLRLDRVNEQFF
>TRBV6-6|TRBD1|few|TRBJ2-1
TGTGCCAGCAGTTACTCACCGGGACAGGGTAATGAGCAGTTCTTC
CASSYSPGQGNEQFF
>TRBV10-3|NA|NA|TRBJ2-7
TGTGCCATCAGCCAGGACAGGGGAGTTAGCGGGAGACCCTACGAGCAGTACTTC
CAISQDRGVSGRPYEQYF
>TRBV7-2|NA|NA|TRBJ2-7
TGTGCCAGCACCTCAGCAGCAGCGTACGAGCAGTACTTC
CASTSAAAYEQYF
>TRBV18|TRBD1|few|TRBJ2-7
TGTGCCAGCTCACTTCTTCCGGGACAGGGCGTGTACGAGCAGTACTTC
CASSLLPGQGVYEQYF
>TRBV5-1|NA|NA|TRBJ2-2
TGCGCCAGCAGTACTCAGGGACTGAACACCGGGGAGCTGTTTTTT
CASSTQGLNTGELFF
>TRBV30|TRBD2|NA|TRBJ2-5
TGTGCCTGTCCGAAGAGGGAGGGGAAGGAGACCCAGTACTTC
CACPKREGKETQYF
>TRBV2|TRBD1|NA|TRBJ1-5
TGTGCCAGCAGCGGACAGGGGGTGCAGCCCCAGCATTTT
CASSGQGVQPQHF
>TRBV15|NA|NA|TRBJ2-7
TGTGCCACCAGCAGAGGGGGCGGGAACTCCTACGAGCAGTACTTC
CATSRGGGNSYEQYF
>TRBV29-1|NA|NA|TRBJ1-4
TGCAGCGTTGGCGGAAGTAGAAAGGAGCCCGAAAAACTGTTTTTT
CSVGGSRKEPEKLFF
>TRBV2|TRBD1|NA|TRBJ2-1
TGTGCCAGCGGGGGGGACAGGGATAGTGAGCAGTTCTTC
CASGGDRDSEQFF
>TRBV28|NA|NA|TRBJ2-3
TGTGCCAGTGGAGGTAGCACAGATACGCAGTATTTT
CASGGSTDTQYF
>TRBV2|NA|NA|TRBJ2-7
TGTGCCAGCGGGGAGTACGAGCAGTACTTC
CASGEYEQYF
>TRBV11-2|NA|NA|TRBJ2-7
TGTGCCAGCAGCTCCCAATACGAGCAGTACTTC
CASSSQYEQYF
>TRBV5-6|TRBD1|NA|TRBJ1-4
TGTGCCAGCAGCTTGTTGAGGGGGCGAAATGAAAAACTGTTTTTT
CASSLLRGRNEKLFF
>TRBV24-1|TRBD1|NA|TRBJ2-5
TGTGCCACCAGTGACCGGACAGGGCGGAGCGGCATTTTCCAAGAGACCCAGTACTTC
CATSDRTGRSGIFQETQYF
>TRBV18|NA|NA|TRBJ1-1
TGTGCCAGCCACGGGGGGTCAAGGACTGAAGCTTTCTTT
CASHGGSRTEAFF
>TRBV7-2|NA|NA|TRBJ2-1
TGTGCCAGCAGCTTAGCGGGAGTAAACAATGAGCAGTTCTTC
CASSLAGVNNEQFF
>TRBV9|NA|NA|TRBJ2-5
TGTGCCAGCAGCGTAGCTTCGGGGGAACGTGGGGAGACCCAGTACTTC
CASSVASGERGETQYF
>TRBV6-5|NA|NA|TRBJ1-2
TGTGCCAGCAGTTACTCCACCCACAGCTATGGCTACACCTTC
CASSYSTHSYGYTF
>TRBV10-3|NA|NA|TRBJ1-2
TGTGCCATCAGTGAGAAGGGAGGCTATGGCTACACCTTC
CAISEKGGYGYTF